This T cell receptor (beta chain) was sequenced in a study of blood T cell repertoires in COVID-19. Germline CDR1 SGHRS, CDR2 YFSETQ. The CDR3 spans 13 residues. V gave up 4 bases and J gave up 5 bases, with 12 bases separating them. The table came from immunoSEQ multiplex PCR; TCRdb's copy has only in-frame clones and leaves some out. The data hold 200,000 to 250,000 clones, with around 84% observed a single time. The chain carries TRBV5-1 and TRBJ2-5, with D perhaps matching TRBD2 (5 bases). The origin of this receptor is a woman older than 75 with active or convalescent COVID-19. Material for sequencing was peripheral blood. The CDR3 reads CASSPEGMETQYF. Here the CDR3 DNA reads TGCGCCAGCAGCCCCGAGGGAATGGAGACCCAGTACTTC. The entire variable domain, with the rest obtained from reference TRBV5-1 and TRBJ2-5, is as follows: KAGVTQTPRYLIKTRGQQVTLSCSPISGHRSVSWYQQTPGQGLQFLFEYFSETQRNKGNFPGRFSGRQFSNSRSEMNVSTLELGDSALYLCASSPEGMETQYFGPGTRLLVL.